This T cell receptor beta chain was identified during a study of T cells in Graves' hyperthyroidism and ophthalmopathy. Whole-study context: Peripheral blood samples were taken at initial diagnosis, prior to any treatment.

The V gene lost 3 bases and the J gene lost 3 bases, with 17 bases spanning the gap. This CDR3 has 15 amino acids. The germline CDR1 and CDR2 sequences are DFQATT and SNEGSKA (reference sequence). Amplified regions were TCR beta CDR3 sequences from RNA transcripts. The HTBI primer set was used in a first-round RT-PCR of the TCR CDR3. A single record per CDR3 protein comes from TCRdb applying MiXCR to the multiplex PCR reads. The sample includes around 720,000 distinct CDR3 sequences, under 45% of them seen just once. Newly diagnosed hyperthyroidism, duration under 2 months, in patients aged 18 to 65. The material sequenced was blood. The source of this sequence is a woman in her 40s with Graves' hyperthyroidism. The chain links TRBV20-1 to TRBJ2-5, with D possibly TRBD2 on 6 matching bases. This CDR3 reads CSASGSWAGKETQYF. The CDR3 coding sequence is TGCAGTGCTAGTGGTTCTTGGGCGGGGAAAGAGACCCAGTACTTC.